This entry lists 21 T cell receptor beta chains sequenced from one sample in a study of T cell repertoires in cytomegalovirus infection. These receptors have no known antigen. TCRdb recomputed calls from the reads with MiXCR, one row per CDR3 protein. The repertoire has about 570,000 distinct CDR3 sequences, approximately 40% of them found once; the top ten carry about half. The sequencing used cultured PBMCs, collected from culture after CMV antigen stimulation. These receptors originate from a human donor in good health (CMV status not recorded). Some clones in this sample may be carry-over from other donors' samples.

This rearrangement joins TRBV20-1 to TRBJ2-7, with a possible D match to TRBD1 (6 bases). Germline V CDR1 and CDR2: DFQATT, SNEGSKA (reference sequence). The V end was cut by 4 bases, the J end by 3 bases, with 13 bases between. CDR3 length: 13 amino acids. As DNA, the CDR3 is TGCAGTGCTAATGGGGGCAGGGGCTACGAGCAGTACTTC. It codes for CSANGGRGYEQYF.

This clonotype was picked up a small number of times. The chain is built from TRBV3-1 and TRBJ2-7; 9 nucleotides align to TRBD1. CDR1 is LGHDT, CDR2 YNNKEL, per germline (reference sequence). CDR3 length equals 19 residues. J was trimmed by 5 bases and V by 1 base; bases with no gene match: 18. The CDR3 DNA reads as TGTGCCAGCAGCCAAGTATCACTGAGTGGTAGGGACAGGGTGGACGAGCAGTACTTC. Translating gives CASSQVSLSGRDRVDEQYF.

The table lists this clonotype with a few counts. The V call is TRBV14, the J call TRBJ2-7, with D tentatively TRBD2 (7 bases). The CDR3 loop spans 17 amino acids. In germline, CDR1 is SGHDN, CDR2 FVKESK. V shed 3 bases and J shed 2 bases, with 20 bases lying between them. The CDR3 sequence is CASSQTRGRGPTYEQYF. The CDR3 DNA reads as TGTGCCAGCAGCCAGACCCGAGGGCGGGGGCCCACCTACGAGCAGTACTTC.

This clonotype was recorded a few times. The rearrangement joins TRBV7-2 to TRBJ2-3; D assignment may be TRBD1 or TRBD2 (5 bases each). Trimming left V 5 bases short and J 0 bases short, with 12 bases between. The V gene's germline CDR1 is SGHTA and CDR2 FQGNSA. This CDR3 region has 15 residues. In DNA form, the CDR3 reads TGTGCCAGCAGCCCTCAGGGACCCAGCACAGATACGCAGTATTTT. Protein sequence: CASSPQGPSTDTQYF.

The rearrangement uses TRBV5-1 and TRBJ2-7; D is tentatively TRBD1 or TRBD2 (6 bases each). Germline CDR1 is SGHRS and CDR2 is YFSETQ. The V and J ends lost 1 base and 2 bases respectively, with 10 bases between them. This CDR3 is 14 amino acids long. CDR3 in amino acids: CASSLFGGTYEQYF. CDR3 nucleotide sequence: TGCGCCAGCAGCTTGTTCGGGGGCACCTACGAGCAGTACTTC.

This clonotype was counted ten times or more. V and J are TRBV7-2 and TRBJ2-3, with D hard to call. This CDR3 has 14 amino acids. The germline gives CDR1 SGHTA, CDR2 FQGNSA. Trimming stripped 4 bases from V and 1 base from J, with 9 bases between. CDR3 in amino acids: CASSSSWGTDTQYF. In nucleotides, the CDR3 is TGTGCCAGCAGCTCCTCATGGGGCACAGATACGCAGTATTTT.

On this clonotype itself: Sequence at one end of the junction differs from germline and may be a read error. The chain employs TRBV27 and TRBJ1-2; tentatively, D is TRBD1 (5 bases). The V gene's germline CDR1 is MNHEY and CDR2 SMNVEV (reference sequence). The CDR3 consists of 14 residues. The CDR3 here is CGSSFRRANYGYTF. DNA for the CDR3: TGTGGCAGCAGTTTCCGCAGGGCAAACTATGGCTACACCTTC.

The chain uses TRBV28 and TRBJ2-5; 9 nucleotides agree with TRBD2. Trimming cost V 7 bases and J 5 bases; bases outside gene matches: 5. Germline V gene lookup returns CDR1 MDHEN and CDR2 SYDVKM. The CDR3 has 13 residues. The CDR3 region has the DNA TGTGCCAGCAATAGCGGGAGCGGGGAGACCCAGTACTTC. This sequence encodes CASNSGSGETQYF. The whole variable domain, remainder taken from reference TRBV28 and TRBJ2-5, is DVKVTQSSRYLVKRTGEKVFLECVQDMDHENMFWYRQDPGLGLRLIYFSYDVKMKEKGDIPEGYSVSREKKERFSLILESASTNQTSMYLCASNSGSGETQYFGPGTRLLVL.

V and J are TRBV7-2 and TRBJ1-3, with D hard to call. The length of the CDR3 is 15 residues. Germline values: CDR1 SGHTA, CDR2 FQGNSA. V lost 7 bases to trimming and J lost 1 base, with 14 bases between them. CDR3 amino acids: CASTDRKQSGNTIYF. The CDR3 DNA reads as TGTGCCAGCACCGACCGGAAACAATCTGGAAACACCATATATTTT.

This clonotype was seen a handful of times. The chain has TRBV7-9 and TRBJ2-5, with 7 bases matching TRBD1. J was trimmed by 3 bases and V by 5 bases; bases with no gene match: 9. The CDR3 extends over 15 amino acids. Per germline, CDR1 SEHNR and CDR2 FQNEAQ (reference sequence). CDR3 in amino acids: CASSQGTVEEETQYF. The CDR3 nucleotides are TGTGCCAGCAGCCAAGGGACAGTTGAAGAAGAGACCCAGTACTTC.

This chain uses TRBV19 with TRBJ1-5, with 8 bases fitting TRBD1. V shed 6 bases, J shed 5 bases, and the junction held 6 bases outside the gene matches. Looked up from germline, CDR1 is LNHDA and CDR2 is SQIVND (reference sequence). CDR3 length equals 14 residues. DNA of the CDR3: TGTGCCAGTAGGGACAGGGCAGGTTATCAGCCCCAGCATTTT. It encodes CASRDRAGYQPQHF.

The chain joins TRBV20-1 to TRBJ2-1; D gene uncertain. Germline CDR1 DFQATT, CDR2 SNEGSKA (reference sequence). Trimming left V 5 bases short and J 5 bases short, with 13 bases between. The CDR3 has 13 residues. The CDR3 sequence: CSAPTHGHNEQFF. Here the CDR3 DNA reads TGCAGTGCTCCAACCCACGGACACAATGAGCAGTTCTTC.

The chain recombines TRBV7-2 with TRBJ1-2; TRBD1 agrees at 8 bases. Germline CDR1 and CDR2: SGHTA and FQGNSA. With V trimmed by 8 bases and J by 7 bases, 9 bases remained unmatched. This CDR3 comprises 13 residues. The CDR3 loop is CASQRDRSRGYTF. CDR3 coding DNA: TGTGCCAGCCAAAGGGACAGGTCACGTGGCTACACCTTC. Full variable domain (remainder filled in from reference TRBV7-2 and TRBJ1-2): GAGVSQSPSNKVTEKGKDVELRCDPISGHTALYWYRQSLGQGLEFLIYFQGNSAPDKSGLPSDRFSAERTGGSVSTLTIQRTQQEDSAVYLCASQRDRSRGYTFGSGTRLTVV.

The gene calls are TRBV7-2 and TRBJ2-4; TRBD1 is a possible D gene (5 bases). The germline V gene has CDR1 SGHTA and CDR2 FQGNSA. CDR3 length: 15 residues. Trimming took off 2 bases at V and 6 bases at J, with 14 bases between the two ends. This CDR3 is CASSLMSLGVNIQYF. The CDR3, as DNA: TGTGCCAGCAGCTTAATGAGCTTAGGGGTAAACATTCAGTACTTC.

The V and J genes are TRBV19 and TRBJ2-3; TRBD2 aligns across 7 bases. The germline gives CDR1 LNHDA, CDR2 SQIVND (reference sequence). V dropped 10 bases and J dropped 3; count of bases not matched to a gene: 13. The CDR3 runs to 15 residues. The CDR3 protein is CATRRGDLRTDTQYF. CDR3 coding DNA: TGTGCCACACGTCGGGGGGACTTACGGACAGATACGCAGTATTTT. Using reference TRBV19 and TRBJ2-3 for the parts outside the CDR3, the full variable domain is DGGITQSPKYLFRKEGQNVTLSCEQNLNHDAMYWYRQDPGQGLRLIYYSQIVNDFQKGDIAEGYSVSREKKESFPLTVTSAQKNPTAFYLCATRRGDLRTDTQYFGPGTRLTVL.

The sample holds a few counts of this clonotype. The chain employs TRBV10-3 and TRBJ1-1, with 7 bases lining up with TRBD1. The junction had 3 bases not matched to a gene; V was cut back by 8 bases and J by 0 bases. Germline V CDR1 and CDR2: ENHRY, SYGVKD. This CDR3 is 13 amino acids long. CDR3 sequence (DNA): TGTGCCATCGGGGACAGCATGAACACTGAAGCTTTCTTT. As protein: CAIGDSMNTEAFF.

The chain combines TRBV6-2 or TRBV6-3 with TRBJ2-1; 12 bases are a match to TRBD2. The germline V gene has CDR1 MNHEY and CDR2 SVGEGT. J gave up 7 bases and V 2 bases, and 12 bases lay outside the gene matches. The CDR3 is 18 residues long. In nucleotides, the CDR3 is TGTGCCAGCAGTTACCCCTCCTGGGCTAGCGGGAGGGCAAATGAGCAGTTCTTC. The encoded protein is CASSYPSWASGRANEQFF.

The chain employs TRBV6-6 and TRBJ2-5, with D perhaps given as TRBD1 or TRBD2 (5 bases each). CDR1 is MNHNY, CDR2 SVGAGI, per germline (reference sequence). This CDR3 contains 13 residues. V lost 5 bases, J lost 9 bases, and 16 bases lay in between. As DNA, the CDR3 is TGTGCCAGCAGTGGCGGGCCCCGAGGGGCCCAGTACTTC. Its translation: CASSGGPRGAQYF.

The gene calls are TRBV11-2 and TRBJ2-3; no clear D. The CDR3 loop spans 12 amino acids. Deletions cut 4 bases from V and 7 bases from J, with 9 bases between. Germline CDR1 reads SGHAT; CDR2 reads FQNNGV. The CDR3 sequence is CASSYDPYTQYF. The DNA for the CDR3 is TGTGCCAGCAGCTACGACCCCTATACGCAGTATTTT.

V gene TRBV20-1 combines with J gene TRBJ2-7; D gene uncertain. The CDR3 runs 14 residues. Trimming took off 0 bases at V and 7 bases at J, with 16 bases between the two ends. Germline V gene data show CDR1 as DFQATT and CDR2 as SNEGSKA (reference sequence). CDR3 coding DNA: TGCAGTGCTAGAGATTCCCGCGACTTGGAAGAGCAGTACTTC. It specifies CSARDSRDLEEQYF.

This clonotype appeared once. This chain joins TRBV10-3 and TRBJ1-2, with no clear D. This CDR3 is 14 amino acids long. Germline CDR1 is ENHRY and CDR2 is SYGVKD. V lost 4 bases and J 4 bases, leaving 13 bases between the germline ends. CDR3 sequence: CAISGGGPVYGYTF. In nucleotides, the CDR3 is TGTGCCATCAGTGGCGGAGGACCAGTCTATGGCTACACCTTC.